The sequence of this TCR beta chain was determined in a study of response to subunit inactivated influenza vaccine. TCRdb ran MiXCR on the RT-PCR reads and lists one entry per CDR3 protein. Here the sample spans hundreds of thousands of distinct CDR3 sequences, 15% to 17% being singletons. The CDR3 contains 14 residues. CDR1 SGHKS and CDR2 YYEKEE come from the germline V gene (reference sequence). J lost 10 bases, V lost 0 bases, and 9 bases had no gene match. Concerning this clonotype itself: The antigen remains undetermined.

General study results and limits: There was a suggestion from the authors that each seasonal influenza vaccination recruits few new T cells.

The rearrangement uses TRBV5-5 and TRBJ1-1; TRBD1 matches at 7 bases. This specimen was PBMCs from blood, taken 11 to 12 days after vaccination. This receptor was identified in a middle-aged man who received an inactivated influenza vaccine. The CDR3 DNA reads as TGTGCCAGCAGCTTGGAGGGGGCAGGATATGGAGCTTTCTTT. It encodes CASSLEGAGYGAFF.